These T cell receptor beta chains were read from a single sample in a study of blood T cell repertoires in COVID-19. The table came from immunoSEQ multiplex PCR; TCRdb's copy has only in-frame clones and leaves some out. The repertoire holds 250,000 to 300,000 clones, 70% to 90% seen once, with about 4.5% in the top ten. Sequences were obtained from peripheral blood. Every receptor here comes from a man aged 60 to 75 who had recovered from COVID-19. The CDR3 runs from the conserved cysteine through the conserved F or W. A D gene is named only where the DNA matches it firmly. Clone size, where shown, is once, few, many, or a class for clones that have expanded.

CASSQGGLAGVDTQYF	TGTGCCAGCAGCCAGGGGGGACTAGCGGGAGTAGATACGCAGTATTTT	TRBD2	TRBJ2-3	.	TRBV4-2
CASRGATGGGSPLHF	TGTGCCAGCAGAGGGGCTACAGGGGGCGGCTCACCCCTCCACTTT	TRBD1	TRBJ1-6	.	TRBV3-1/TRBV3-2
CASSQDRNNYGYTF	TGTGCCAGCTCACAGGACAGAAATAACTATGGCTACACCTTC	.	TRBJ1-2	.	TRBV18
CASSGSGQGPYNEQFF	TGTGCCAGCAGCGGCTCCGGACAGGGACCCTACAATGAGCAGTTCTTC	TRBD1	TRBJ2-1	.	TRBV5-4
CASSLAVQGADTQYF	TGTGCCAGCAGCTTAGCAGTGCAGGGGGCGGATACGCAGTATTTT	TRBD1	TRBJ2-3	once	TRBV7-9
CASSRTGGAYNEQFF	TGCGCCAGCAGCCGGACAGGGGGTGCGTACAATGAGCAGTTCTTC	TRBD1	TRBJ2-1	.	TRBV5-1
CASSREDNSPLHF	TGTGCCAGCAGCAGAGAGGATAATTCACCCCTCCACTTT	.	TRBJ1-6	.	TRBV6-5
CASSGGQGGAGANVLTF	TGCGCCAGCAGCGGAGGACAGGGGGGCGCTGGGGCCAACGTCCTGACTTTC	TRBD1	TRBJ2-6	.	TRBV5-1
CASSFETGRGYEQYF	TGTGCCAGCAGCTTTGAGACAGGGCGGGGCTACGAGCAGTACTTC	.	TRBJ2-7	.	TRBV5-4
CASSRRNPGGNNEQYF	TGTGCCAGCAGTCGTCGGAACCCGGGCGGGAACAACGAGCAGTACTTC	.	TRBJ2-7	.	TRBV27
CASSISAGDSYEQYF	TGTGCCAGTAGTATATCAGCGGGGGACTCCTACGAGCAGTACTTC	TRBD2	TRBJ2-7	.	TRBV19
CAQDRGNEQFF	TGTGCCCAGGATCGGGGGAATGAGCAGTTCTTC	.	TRBJ2-1	.	TRBV30
CASSEASGGAYYGYTF	TGTGCCAGCAGTGAAGCGTCTGGGGGCGCCTACTATGGCTACACCTTC	.	TRBJ1-2	.	TRBV2
CASSRGTGGGGTNEKLFF	TGTGCCAGCAGTCGCGGGACAGGGGGGGGAGGAACTAATGAAAAACTGTTTTTT	TRBD1	TRBJ1-4	.	TRBV27
CASSSGGAVGAFF	TGTGCCAGCAGCTCGGGCGGGGCCGTAGGGGCTTTCTTT	.	TRBJ1-1	.	TRBV11-2
CATSNSGRAKTYNEQFF	TGTGCCACCAGCAATAGCGGGAGGGCAAAAACCTACAATGAGCAGTTCTTC	TRBD2	TRBJ2-1	.	TRBV15
CASRNGGKYGYTF	TGTGCCAGCCGAAACGGGGGGAAATATGGCTACACCTTC	.	TRBJ1-2	few	TRBV6-5
CASSYNKETQYF	TGTGCCAGCAGTTACAACAAAGAGACCCAGTACTTC	.	TRBJ2-5	.	TRBV12-3/TRBV12-4
CASSPKTGTLYEQYF	TGTGCCAGCTCACCAAAGACAGGGACGCTCTACGAGCAGTACTTC	TRBD1	TRBJ2-7	once	TRBV18
CASSPRAGAIYEQYF	TGCGCCAGCAGCCCCAGAGCGGGAGCGATCTACGAGCAGTACTTC	TRBD2	TRBJ2-7	few	TRBV5-1
CASSVEGVDTQYF	TGCGCCAGCAGTGTAGAGGGAGTAGATACGCAGTATTTT	.	TRBJ2-3	.	TRBV5-1